The 5 T cell receptor beta chains below all came from one sample that was sequenced in a study of CD8+CD57+ T cells in acquired aplastic anemia. It was genomic DNA that served as the template for profiling TCR beta VDJ and CDR3. A single record per CDR3 protein comes from TCRdb applying MiXCR to the reads. The data show about 220,000 distinct CDR3 sequences, about 37% seen once. Sample: sorted CD4+, CD8+, or CD8+CD57+ T cells (not recorded which) from PBMCs. All receptors come from a human donor in good health, serving as a control.

This clonotype was found many times. The rearrangement links TRBV2 to TRBJ2-7; TRBD1 aligns across 9 bases. CDR3 length: 14 amino acids. CDR1 is SNHLY, CDR2 FYNNEI, per germline. V lost 10 bases to trimming and J lost 0 bases; unmatched junction nucleotides: 7. The CDR3 spells CATDRGGSSYEQYF. CDR3 coding DNA: TGTGCCACCGACAGGGGGGGGAGCTCCTACGAGCAGTACTTC.

The genes are TRBV2 and TRBJ2-1; D is ambiguous. Germline loops: CDR1 SNHLY, CDR2 FYNNEI. Trimming cost V 6 bases and J 8 bases, with 14 bases left between them. The CDR3 covers 13 residues. In DNA, the CDR3 is TGTGCCAGCAGGTTTGACGGGTGGGATGAGCAGTTCTTC. It is translated as CASRFDGWDEQFF.

Ten or more counts support this clonotype. The chain couples TRBV10-1 to TRBJ2-5, with D maybe TRBD1 (5 bases). With 3 bases removed from V and 4 bases from J, the gap between germline ends came to 18 bases. Germline CDR1 is WNHNN and CDR2 is SYGVQD (reference sequence). The CDR3 has 16 residues. The CDR3 bases are TGCGCCAGCAGTGAAGGGCAGGGCGAGAATTTAGAGACCCAGTACTTC. Its protein product is CASSEGQGENLETQYF.

The chain employs TRBV5-5 and TRBJ2-2; D perhaps matches TRBD2 (6 bases). Germline lookup yields CDR1 SGHKS and CDR2 YYEKEE (reference sequence). The CDR3 covers 16 residues. V lost 7 bases, J lost 0 bases, and 16 bases lay in between. CDR3 amino acids: CASGAGLFANTGELFF. DNA for the CDR3: TGTGCCAGCGGTGCGGGACTGTTCGCGAACACCGGGGAGCTGTTTTTT.

This clonotype was detected only a few times. The chain carries TRBV12-3 or TRBV12-4 and TRBJ2-5; 7 bases fit TRBD2. Germline trimming cut 0 bases from V and 5 bases from J; bases unmatched to any gene: 9. This CDR3 contains 16 residues. For the CDR3, the DNA is TGTGCCAGCAGTTTAGCGGGAGAGTGGGGAGGGGAGACCCAGTACTTC. Translated, it gives CASSLAGEWGGETQYF.